This T cell receptor (beta chain) appears in the sequencing data of a study of T-cell reconstitution after alpha-beta-depleted transplantation in children. Researchers prepared the TCRbeta library using unique molecular identifiers, the study reports. TCRdb used MiXCR to reprocess the PCR reads, holding one entry per CDR3 protein. This sample has approximately 230,000 distinct CDR3 sequences, with around 25% found just once. CDR3 length equals 12 residues. CDR1 is LGHDT and CDR2 is YNNKEL in the germline V gene (reference sequence). The V end was cut by 1 base, the J end by 8 bases, with 8 bases between. This clonotype occurred a few times.

Specimen: PBMCs, collected before TCRalphabeta/CD19-depleted stem cell transplant. The clonotype originates from a girl aged 2 to 10 with Fanconi anemia, due to receive a stem cell transplant. This chain joins TRBV3-1 and TRBJ1-1; no clear D. Here the CDR3 DNA reads TGTGCCAGCAGCCAAGGGGCAGGCGAAGCTTTCTTT. Encoded protein: CASSQGAGEAFF.